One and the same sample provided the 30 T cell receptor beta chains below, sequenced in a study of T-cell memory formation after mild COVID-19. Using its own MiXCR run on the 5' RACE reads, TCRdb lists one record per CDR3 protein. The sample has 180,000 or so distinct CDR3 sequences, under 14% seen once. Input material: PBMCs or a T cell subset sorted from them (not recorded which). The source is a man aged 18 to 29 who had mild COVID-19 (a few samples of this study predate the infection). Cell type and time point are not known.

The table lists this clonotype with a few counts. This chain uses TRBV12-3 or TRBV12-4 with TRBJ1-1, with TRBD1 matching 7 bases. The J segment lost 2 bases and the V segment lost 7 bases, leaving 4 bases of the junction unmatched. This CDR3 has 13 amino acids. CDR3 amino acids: CASTGTENTEAFF. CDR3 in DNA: TGTGCCAGCACCGGGACAGAAAACACTGAAGCTTTCTTT.

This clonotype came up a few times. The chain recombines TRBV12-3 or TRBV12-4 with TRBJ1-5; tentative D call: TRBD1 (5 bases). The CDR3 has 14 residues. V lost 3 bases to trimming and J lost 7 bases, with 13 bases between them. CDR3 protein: CASSFGEEGQPQHF. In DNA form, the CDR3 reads TGTGCCAGCAGTTTCGGGGAAGAGGGGCAGCCCCAGCATTTT.

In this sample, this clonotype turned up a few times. CDR3 DNA: TGCGCCAGCAGCCCGGGTGGGGGCTCTGGAAACACCATATATTTT. As protein: CASSPGGGSGNTIYF. The J gene is TRBJ1-3, the V gene TRBV4-1; tentatively, D is TRBD1 (5 bases). Trimming removed 4 bases from V and 0 bases from J, with 10 bases in between. This CDR3 comprises 15 residues. Germline-derived CDR1 and CDR2 are MGHRA and YSYEKL.

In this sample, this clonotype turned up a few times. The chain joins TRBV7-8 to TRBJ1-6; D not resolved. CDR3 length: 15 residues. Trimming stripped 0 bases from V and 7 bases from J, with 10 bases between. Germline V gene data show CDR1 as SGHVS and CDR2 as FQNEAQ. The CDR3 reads CASSLAYTPNSPLHF. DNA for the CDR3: TGTGCCAGCAGCTTAGCGTACACCCCAAATTCACCCCTCCACTTT.

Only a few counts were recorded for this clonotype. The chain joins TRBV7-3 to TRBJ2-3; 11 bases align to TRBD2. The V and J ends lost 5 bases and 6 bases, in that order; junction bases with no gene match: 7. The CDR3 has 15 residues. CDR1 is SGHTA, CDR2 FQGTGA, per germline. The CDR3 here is CASSRTASGGDTQYF. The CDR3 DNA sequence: TGTGCCAGCAGCAGAACAGCTAGCGGGGGGGATACGCAGTATTTT.

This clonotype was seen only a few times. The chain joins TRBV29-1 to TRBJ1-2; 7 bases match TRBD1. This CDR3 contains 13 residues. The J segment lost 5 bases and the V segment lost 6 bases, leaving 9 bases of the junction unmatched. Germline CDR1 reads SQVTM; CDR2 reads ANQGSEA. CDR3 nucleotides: TGCAGCGTACCCAGACAGGGCGGGTATGGCTACACCTTC. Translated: CSVPRQGGYGYTF.

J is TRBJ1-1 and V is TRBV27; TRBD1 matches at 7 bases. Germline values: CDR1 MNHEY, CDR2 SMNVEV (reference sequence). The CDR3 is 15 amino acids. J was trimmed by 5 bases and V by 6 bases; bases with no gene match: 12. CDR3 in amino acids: CASRDATGEWTEAFF. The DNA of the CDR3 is TGTGCCAGCAGGGACGCTACAGGGGAGTGGACTGAAGCTTTCTTT.

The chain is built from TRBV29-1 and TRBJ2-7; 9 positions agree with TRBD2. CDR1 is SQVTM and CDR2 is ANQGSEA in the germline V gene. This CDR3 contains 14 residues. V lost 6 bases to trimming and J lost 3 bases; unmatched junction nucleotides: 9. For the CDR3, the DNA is TGCAGCGTCAAGCGCGGGGGGGTCGGCTACGAGCAGTACTTC. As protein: CSVKRGGVGYEQYF.

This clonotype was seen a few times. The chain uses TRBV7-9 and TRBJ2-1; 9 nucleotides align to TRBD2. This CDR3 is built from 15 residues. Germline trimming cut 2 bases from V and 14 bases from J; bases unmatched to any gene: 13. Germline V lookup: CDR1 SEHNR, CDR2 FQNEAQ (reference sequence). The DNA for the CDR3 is TGTGCCAGCAGCTTATCAGGGCTAGCGGGACTCGGGGAGTTCTTC. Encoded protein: CASSLSGLAGLGEFF.

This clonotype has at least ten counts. In DNA form, the CDR3 reads TGTGCCAGCAGTTACTCCGCTAAATACTACGAGCAGTACTTC. Protein product: CASSYSAKYYEQYF. The chain uses TRBV6-6 and TRBJ2-7; no firm D call. This CDR3 region has 14 residues. Germline CDR1 reads MNHNY; CDR2 reads SVGAGI (reference sequence). V was clipped by 0 bases and J by 3 bases, with 9 bases between them.

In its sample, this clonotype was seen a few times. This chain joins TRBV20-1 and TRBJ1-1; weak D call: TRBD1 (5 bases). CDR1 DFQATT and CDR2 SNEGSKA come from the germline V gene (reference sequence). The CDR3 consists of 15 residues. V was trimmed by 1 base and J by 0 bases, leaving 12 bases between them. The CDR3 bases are TGCAGTGCTAGAGGGGGCGGGATTTTGAACACTGAAGCTTTCTTT. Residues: CSARGGGILNTEAFF.

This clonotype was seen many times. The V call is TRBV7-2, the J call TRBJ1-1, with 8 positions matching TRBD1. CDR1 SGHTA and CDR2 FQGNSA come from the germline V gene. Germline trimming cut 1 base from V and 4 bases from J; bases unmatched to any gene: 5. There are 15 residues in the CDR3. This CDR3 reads CASSLVQGAGTEAFF. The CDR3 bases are TGTGCCAGCAGCTTAGTTCAGGGGGCTGGCACTGAAGCTTTCTTT.

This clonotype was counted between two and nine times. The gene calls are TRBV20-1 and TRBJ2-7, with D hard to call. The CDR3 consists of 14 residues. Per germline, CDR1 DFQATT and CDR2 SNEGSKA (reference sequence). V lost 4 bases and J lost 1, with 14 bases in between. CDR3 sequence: CSAIDPGPSYEQYF. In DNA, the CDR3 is TGCAGTGCTATAGACCCCGGTCCTTCCTACGAGCAGTACTTC.

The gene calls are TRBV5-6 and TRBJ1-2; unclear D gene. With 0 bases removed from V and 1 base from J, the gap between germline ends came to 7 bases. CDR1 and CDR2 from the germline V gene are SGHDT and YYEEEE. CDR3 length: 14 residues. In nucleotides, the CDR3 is TGTGCCAGCAGCTTGGTCCCAAATAACTATGGCTACACCTTC. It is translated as CASSLVPNNYGYTF.

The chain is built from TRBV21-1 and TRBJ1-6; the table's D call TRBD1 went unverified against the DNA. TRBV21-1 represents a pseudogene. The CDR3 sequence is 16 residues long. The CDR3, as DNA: TGTGCCAGCAGCACCTTCGAAGGGGGAGAGATTTCACCCCTCCACTTT. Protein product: CASSTFEGGEISPLHF.

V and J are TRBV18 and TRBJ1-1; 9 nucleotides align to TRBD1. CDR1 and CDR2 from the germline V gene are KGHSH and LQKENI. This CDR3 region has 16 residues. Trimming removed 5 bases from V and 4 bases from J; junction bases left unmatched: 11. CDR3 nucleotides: TGTGCCAGCTCAGCAAGACAGGGGGGTTTGGGCACTGAAGCTTTCTTT. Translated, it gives CASSARQGGLGTEAFF.

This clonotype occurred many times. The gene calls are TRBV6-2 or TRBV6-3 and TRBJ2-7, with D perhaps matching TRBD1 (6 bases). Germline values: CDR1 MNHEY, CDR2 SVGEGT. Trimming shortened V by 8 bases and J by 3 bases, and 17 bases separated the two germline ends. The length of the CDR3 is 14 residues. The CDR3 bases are TGTGCCAGCGAGCAACAGGGCCGTGGCTACGAGCAGTACTTC. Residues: CASEQQGRGYEQYF.

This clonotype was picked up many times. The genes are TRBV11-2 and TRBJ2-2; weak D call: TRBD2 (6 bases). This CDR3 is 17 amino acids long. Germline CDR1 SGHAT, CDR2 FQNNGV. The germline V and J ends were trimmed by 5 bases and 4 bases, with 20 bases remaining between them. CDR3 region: CASSNLRGGPGTGELFF. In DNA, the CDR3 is TGTGCCAGCAGCAACTTGCGGGGAGGCCCGGGCACCGGGGAGCTGTTTTTT.

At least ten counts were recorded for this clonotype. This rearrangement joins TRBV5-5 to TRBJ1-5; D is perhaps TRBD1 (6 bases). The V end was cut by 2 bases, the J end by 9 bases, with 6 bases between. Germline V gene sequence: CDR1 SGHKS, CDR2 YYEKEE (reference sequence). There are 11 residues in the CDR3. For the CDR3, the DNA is TGTGCCAGCAGCTTAGGGGGGCCCCAGCATTTT. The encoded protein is CASSLGGPQHF.

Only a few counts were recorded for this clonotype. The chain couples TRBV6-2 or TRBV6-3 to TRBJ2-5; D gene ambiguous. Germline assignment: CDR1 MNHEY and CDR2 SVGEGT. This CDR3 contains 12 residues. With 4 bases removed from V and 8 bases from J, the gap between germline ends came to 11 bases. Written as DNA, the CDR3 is TGTGCCAGCAGTTGGATCGGTGACACCCAGTACTTC. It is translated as CASSWIGDTQYF.

The CDR3 spells CASSPLGQPYEQYV. As DNA, the CDR3 is TGTGCCAGCAGCCCCCTGGGACAGCCCTACGAGCAGTACGTC. The chain combines TRBV7-2 with TRBJ2-7, with 7 bases matching TRBD1. Germline V gene data show CDR1 as SGHTA and CDR2 as FQGNSA. V lost 5 bases and J lost 2; bases outside the gene matches: 6. The CDR3 consists of 14 residues.

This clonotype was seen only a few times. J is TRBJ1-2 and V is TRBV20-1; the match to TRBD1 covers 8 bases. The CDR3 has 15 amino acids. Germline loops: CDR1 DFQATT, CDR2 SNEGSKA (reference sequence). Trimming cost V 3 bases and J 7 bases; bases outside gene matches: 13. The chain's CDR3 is CSASGTGVPGTGYTF. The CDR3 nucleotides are TGCAGTGCTAGCGGGACAGGCGTACCAGGGACTGGCTACACCTTC.

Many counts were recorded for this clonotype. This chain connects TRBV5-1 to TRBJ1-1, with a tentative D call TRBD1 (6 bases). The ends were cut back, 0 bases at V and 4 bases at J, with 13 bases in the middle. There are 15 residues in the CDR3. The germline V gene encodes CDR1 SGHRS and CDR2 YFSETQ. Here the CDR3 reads CASSLDRGLGTEAFF. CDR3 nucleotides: TGCGCCAGCAGCTTGGATAGGGGGTTGGGCACTGAAGCTTTCTTT.

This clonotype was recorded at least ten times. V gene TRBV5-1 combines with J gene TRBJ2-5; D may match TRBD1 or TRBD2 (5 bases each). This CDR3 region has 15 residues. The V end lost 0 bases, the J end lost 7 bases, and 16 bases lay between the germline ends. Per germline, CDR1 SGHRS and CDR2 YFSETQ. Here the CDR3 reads CASSLDRGRAATQYF. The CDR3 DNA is TGCGCCAGCAGCTTGGACCGGGGCAGAGCGGCGACCCAGTACTTC.

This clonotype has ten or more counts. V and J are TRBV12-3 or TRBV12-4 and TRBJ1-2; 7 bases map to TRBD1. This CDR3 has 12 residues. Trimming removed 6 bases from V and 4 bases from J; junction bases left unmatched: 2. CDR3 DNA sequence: TGTGCCAGCAGCCGGACAGGCTATGGCTACACCTTC. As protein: CASSRTGYGYTF.

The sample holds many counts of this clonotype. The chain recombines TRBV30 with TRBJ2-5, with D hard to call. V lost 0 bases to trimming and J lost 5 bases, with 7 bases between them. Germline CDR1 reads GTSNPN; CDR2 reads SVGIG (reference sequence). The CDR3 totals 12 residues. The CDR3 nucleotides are TGTGCCTGGAGTGTACTCGGGGAGACCCAGTACTTC. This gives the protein CAWSVLGETQYF.

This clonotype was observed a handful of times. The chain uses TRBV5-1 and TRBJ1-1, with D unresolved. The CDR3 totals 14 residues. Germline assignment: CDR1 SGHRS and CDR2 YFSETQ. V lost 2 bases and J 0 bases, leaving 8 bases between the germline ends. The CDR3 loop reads CASSFLAMNTEAFF. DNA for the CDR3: TGCGCCAGCAGCTTCCTAGCCATGAACACTGAAGCTTTCTTT.

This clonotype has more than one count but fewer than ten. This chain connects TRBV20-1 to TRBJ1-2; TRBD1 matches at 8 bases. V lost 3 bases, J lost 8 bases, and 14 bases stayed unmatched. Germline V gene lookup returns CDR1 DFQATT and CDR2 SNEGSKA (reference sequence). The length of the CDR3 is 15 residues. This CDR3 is CSASLSPTGGDGYTF. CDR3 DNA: TGCAGTGCTAGCCTATCTCCTACAGGGGGGGACGGCTACACCTTC.

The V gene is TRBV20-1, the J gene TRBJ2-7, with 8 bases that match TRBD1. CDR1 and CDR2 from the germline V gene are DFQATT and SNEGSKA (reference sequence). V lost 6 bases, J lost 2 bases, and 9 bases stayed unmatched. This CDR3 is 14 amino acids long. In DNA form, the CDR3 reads TGCAGTGCCGTGCCGGGACAGGCCCCCTACGAGCAGTACTTC. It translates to CSAVPGQAPYEQYF.

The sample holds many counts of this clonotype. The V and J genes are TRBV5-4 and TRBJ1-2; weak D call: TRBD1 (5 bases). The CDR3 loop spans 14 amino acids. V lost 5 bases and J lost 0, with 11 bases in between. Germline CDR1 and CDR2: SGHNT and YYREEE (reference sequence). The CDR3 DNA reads TGTGCCAGCAGGGGGACCGAGACTAACTATGGCTACACCTTC. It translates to CASRGTETNYGYTF.